This T cell receptor (beta chain) was sequenced in a study of cytomegalovirus exposure and HLA in healthy donors. The CDR3 spans 16 residues. Germline V gene data show CDR1 as LGHNA and CDR2 as YSLEER. Trimming took 3 bases from V and 2 from J; bases not matched to a gene: 8. PCR employed 60 Vbeta and 13 Jbeta primers. Sequenced by immunoSEQ multiplex PCR; TCRdb stores in-frame clones only, minus some. This table has more than 85,000 clones, over 70% appearing once. The sample taken for sequencing was PBMCs. This clonotype originated in a woman aged 40 to 49 in good health and CMV-seropositive. The V call is TRBV4-3, the J call TRBJ2-3, with 7 bases lining up with TRBD2. The CDR3 region has the DNA TGCGCCAGCAGCCACCATGGGGGGGGTCCCACAGATACGCAGTATTTT. This gives the protein CASSHHGGGPTDTQYF.